The 26 T cell receptor beta chains below all came from one sample that was sequenced in a study of T cell repertoires in cytomegalovirus infection. TCRdb processed the reads anew with MiXCR; each CDR3 protein has one entry. The data show a few hundred thousand distinct CDR3 sequences, roughly 34% seen once. No antigen has been identified for these receptors. The sequences come from cultured PBMCs, collected from culture after CMV antigen stimulation. These receptors were collected from a human donor in good health (CMV status not recorded). Some clones in this sample may be carry-over from other donors' samples.

This clonotype turned up a few times. The chain recombines TRBV12-3 or TRBV12-4 with TRBJ1-5; 12 positions agree with TRBD1. V dropped 6 bases and J dropped 1; count of bases not matched to a gene: 10. The CDR3 is 18 amino acids. The CDR3, as DNA: TGTGCCAGCAGCCCCGGGACAGGGGGCGCCGGGAGCAATCAGCCCCAGCATTTT. Protein product: CASSPGTGGAGSNQPQHF.

The sample holds a few counts of this clonotype. V is TRBV4-1 and J is TRBJ2-3; D is possibly TRBD2 (6 bases). V shed 4 bases and J shed 5 bases, with 10 bases lying between them. CDR3 length: 13 residues. Germline CDR1 is MGHRA and CDR2 is YSYEKL. The CDR3 DNA sequence: TGCGCCAGCAGCCTCCGACTAGAAGATACGCAGTATTTT. Protein product: CASSLRLEDTQYF.

The sample holds a few counts of this clonotype. The chain joins TRBV7-2 to TRBJ2-1; D call uncertain. This CDR3 contains 12 residues. V was trimmed by 5 bases and J by 5 bases, leaving 7 bases between them. CDR1 SGHTA and CDR2 FQGNSA come from the germline V gene. CDR3 in amino acids: CASSLTHNEQFF. The DNA for the CDR3 is TGTGCCAGCAGCCTAACGCACAATGAGCAGTTCTTC.

This clonotype has just a few counts. The chain is built from TRBV5-1 and TRBJ1-1; a possible D gene is TRBD1 (6 bases). V was trimmed by 0 bases and J by 0 bases, leaving 9 bases between them. The CDR3 sequence is 15 residues long. Germline CDR1 is SGHRS and CDR2 is YFSETQ. The CDR3, as DNA: TGCGCCAGCAGCTTGGCTGGGGACATGAACACTGAAGCTTTCTTT. Amino acid sequence: CASSLAGDMNTEAFF.

There are a few counts of this clonotype. The rearrangement links TRBV4-3 to TRBJ1-4; 9 bases agree with TRBD1. Trimming cost V 3 bases and J 5 bases; bases outside gene matches: 4. Germline V gene lookup returns CDR1 LGHNA and CDR2 YSLEER. The CDR3 runs 15 residues. CDR3 sequence: CASSHRTGANEKLFF. CDR3 nucleotides: TGCGCCAGCAGCCACCGGACAGGGGCCAATGAAAAACTGTTTTTT.

The rearrangement joins TRBV11-2 to TRBJ2-7, with D maybe TRBD2 (5 bases). V lost 5 bases and J 3 bases, leaving 17 bases between the germline ends. Germline V lookup: CDR1 SGHAT, CDR2 FQNNGV. The CDR3 is made up of 15 amino acids. In DNA form, the CDR3 reads TGTGCCAGCAGCGATATAAGACGAGGGCACTACGAGCAGTACGTC. As protein: CASSDIRRGHYEQYV.

The chain is built from TRBV6-2 or TRBV6-3 and TRBJ2-3; D remains unclear. Trimming took off 5 bases at V and 1 base at J, with 10 bases between the two ends. The CDR3 extends over 14 amino acids. Germline CDR1 and CDR2: MNHEY and SVGEGT. The CDR3 here is CASSAYRGTDTQYF. The DNA for the CDR3 is TGTGCCAGCAGTGCTTATAGGGGCACAGATACGCAGTATTTT.

This clonotype was seen repeatedly, ten times or more. This sequence joins TRBV7-2 and TRBJ2-3; 8 bases fit TRBD1. The CDR3 runs 14 residues. J gave up 3 bases and V 5 bases, and 4 bases lay outside the gene matches. Germline V CDR1 and CDR2: SGHTA, FQGNSA. CDR3 residues: CASSPDRATDTQYF. DNA of the CDR3: TGTGCCAGCAGCCCGGACAGGGCAACAGATACGCAGTATTTT.

The rearrangement uses TRBV6-1 and TRBJ1-1; unclear D gene. Looked up from germline, CDR1 is MNHNS and CDR2 is SASEGT. Trimming cost V 6 bases and J 5 bases, with 4 bases left between them. This CDR3 has 10 amino acids. CDR3 in amino acids: CASRRTEAFF. Written as DNA, the CDR3 is TGTGCCAGCAGGCGGACTGAAGCTTTCTTT.

This clonotype was seen more than once but under ten times. The CDR3 protein is CASSSGHEYGYTF. DNA for the CDR3: TGTGCCAGCAGCTCAGGACATGAATATGGCTACACCTTC. The rearrangement joins TRBV11-2 to TRBJ1-2; the D gene is possibly TRBD1 (5 bases). V dropped 4 bases and J dropped 5 bases, with 11 bases sitting between them. In germline, CDR1 is SGHAT, CDR2 FQNNGV. The length of the CDR3 is 13 residues.

The chain recombines TRBV4-2 with TRBJ2-1; weak D call: TRBD2 (5 bases). CDR3 length: 17 amino acids. The germline V and J ends were trimmed by 1 base and 6 bases, with 19 bases remaining between them. Per the germline V gene, CDR1 is LGHNA and CDR2 is YNFKEQ. CDR3 region: CASSQGLLDGSSNEQFF. The DNA for the CDR3 is TGTGCCAGCAGCCAAGGCCTACTGGATGGGAGTTCCAATGAGCAGTTCTTC.

V and J are TRBV4-3 and TRBJ1-6; weak D call: TRBD1 (5 bases). The V gene's germline CDR1 is LGHNA and CDR2 YSLEER. The V and J ends lost 0 bases and 10 bases respectively, with 10 bases between them. CDR3 size: 14 residues. The CDR3: CASSQEGDISPLHF. CDR3 DNA: TGCGCCAGCAGCCAAGAGGGGGATATCTCACCCCTCCACTTT.

This clonotype was detected a few times. The chain's CDR3 is CASKFDGKAFF. The DNA of the CDR3 is TGTGCCAGCAAATTTGACGGGAAAGCTTTCTTT. The chain uses TRBV6-5 and TRBJ1-1; D remains ambiguous. From germline, CDR1 is MNHEY and CDR2 SVGAGI. The CDR3 has 11 amino acids. The V end was cut by 7 bases, the J end by 9 bases, with 12 bases between.

This clonotype was counted a few times. The rearrangement joins TRBV12-3 or TRBV12-4 to TRBJ1-1; D unclear. V dropped 3 bases and J dropped 4 bases, with 6 bases sitting between them. This CDR3 spans 12 amino acids. The CDR3 loop reads CASSFWSTEAFF. The CDR3 nucleotides read TGTGCCAGCAGTTTTTGGAGCACTGAAGCTTTCTTT.

The gene calls are TRBV7-2 and TRBJ1-2; a possible D gene is TRBD1 (6 bases). CDR3 length: 15 amino acids. Germline V gives CDR1 SGHTA, CDR2 FQGNSA. Trimming pared 4 bases from V and 5 bases from J, leaving 17 bases between. The chain's CDR3 is CASSSRGGAGYGYTF. The CDR3 DNA is TGTGCCAGCAGCTCAAGAGGGGGGGCCGGGTATGGCTACACCTTC.

This clonotype was picked up a small number of times. The chain combines TRBV7-8 with TRBJ2-1; no definite D call. Germline CDR1 reads SGHVS; CDR2 reads FQNEAQ. The CDR3 covers 12 residues. V shed 10 bases and J shed 7 bases, with 14 bases lying between them. CDR3 in DNA: TGTGCCACAGGTGATCTTTGGAATGAGCAGTTCTTC. Translating gives CATGDLWNEQFF. The variable domain in full, completed from reference TRBV7-8 and TRBJ2-1, reads GAGVSQSPRYKVAKRGQDVALRCDPISGHVSLFWYQQALGQGPEFLTYFQNEAQLDKSGLPSDRFFAERPEGSVSTLKIQRTQQEDSAVYLCATGDLWNEQFFGPGTRLTVL.

This clonotype has only a few counts. The chain uses TRBV6-5 and TRBJ1-2; D is unresolved. With 3 bases removed from V and 7 bases from J, the gap between germline ends came to 12 bases. Germline loops: CDR1 MNHEY, CDR2 SVGAGI. The CDR3 sequence is 13 residues long. The CDR3 nucleotides read TGTGCCAGCAGTTATTCCGGGATCTTTGGCTACACCTTC. This gives the protein CASSYSGIFGYTF.

In this sample, this clonotype turned up a few times. V usage is TRBV12-3 or TRBV12-4 and J usage is TRBJ1-2; 8 bases are a match to TRBD1. J gave up 3 bases and V 7 bases, and 10 bases lay outside the gene matches. This CDR3 spans 15 amino acids. The CDR3 loop reads CASTPFQGAYYGYTF. DNA for the CDR3: TGTGCCAGCACCCCCTTCCAGGGGGCCTACTATGGCTACACCTTC.

V is TRBV12-3 or TRBV12-4 and J is TRBJ1-2; the D gene is possibly TRBD1 (5 bases). V gave up 5 bases and J gave up 4 bases, with 11 bases separating them. The CDR3 contains 13 residues. In DNA, the CDR3 is TGTGCCAGCAGTCCCTGGAGGGGCTATGGCTACACCTTC. Its protein product is CASSPWRGYGYTF.

This clonotype appeared a few times. V is TRBV7-2 and J is TRBJ2-1; TRBD2 aligns across 9 bases. Germline V gene lookup returns CDR1 SGHTA and CDR2 FQGNSA. V trimming: 1 base; J trimming: 5 bases; junction bases outside the gene matches: 12. There are 18 residues in the CDR3. CDR3 DNA sequence: TGTGCCAGCAGCTTAGGCGGGGGTGGCGGGAGGGAAAACAATGAGCAGTTCTTC. Amino acids: CASSLGGGGGRENNEQFF.

V is TRBV6-2 or TRBV6-3 and J is TRBJ2-3; 8 nucleotides align to TRBD2. V dropped 0 bases and J dropped 3; count of bases not matched to a gene: 2. From germline, CDR1 is MNHEY and CDR2 SVGEGT. The CDR3 is made up of 15 amino acids. The CDR3 here is CASSYSGRGTDTQYF. CDR3 sequence (DNA): TGTGCCAGCAGTTACTCCGGGAGGGGAACAGATACGCAGTATTTT.

There are a few counts of this clonotype. The chain carries TRBV25-1 and TRBJ1-1; D remains ambiguous. The CDR3 loop spans 14 amino acids. The ends were cut back, 3 bases at V and 1 base at J, with 9 bases in the middle. Germline V CDR1 and CDR2: MGHDK, SYGVNS. The CDR3, as DNA: TGTGCCAGCAGTGATCTGGGTACGAACACTGAAGCTTTCTTT. It translates to CASSDLGTNTEAFF.

The chain is built from TRBV6-2 or TRBV6-3 and TRBJ2-2; 7 nucleotides match TRBD1. V lost 1 base, J lost 4 bases, and 6 bases stayed unmatched. This CDR3 has 16 amino acids. In germline, CDR1 is MNHEY, CDR2 SVGEGT. DNA of the CDR3: TGTGCCAGCAGTTACTGGACAGGAGAGATCACCGGGGAGCTGTTTTTT. It encodes CASSYWTGEITGELFF.

In DNA form, the CDR3 reads TGCGCCAGCAGCCAAGCGGCTGCGGGGGGGAACATTCAGTACTTC. Protein sequence: CASSQAAAGGNIQYF. The rearrangement uses TRBV4-1 and TRBJ2-4; 9 bases map to TRBD2. Germline lookup yields CDR1 MGHRA and CDR2 YSYEKL. The CDR3 length is 15 residues. V lost 1 base to trimming and J lost 7 bases; unmatched junction nucleotides: 5.

This chain connects TRBV28 to TRBJ2-7, with D perhaps matching TRBD2 (5 bases). There are 15 residues in the CDR3. The germline gives CDR1 MDHEN, CDR2 SYDVKM. Trimming shortened V by 5 bases and J by 2 bases, and 16 bases separated the two germline ends. CDR3 DNA: TGTGCCAGCAGTCCCGCTAAGAGCGGAGCCTACGAGCAGTACTTC. Protein: CASSPAKSGAYEQYF.

The chain recombines TRBV6-1 with TRBJ2-7; D is perhaps TRBD2 (5 bases). The CDR3 length is 12 residues. Germline values: CDR1 MNHNS, CDR2 SASEGT. V shed 8 bases and J shed 5 bases, with 13 bases lying between them. Here the CDR3 DNA reads TGTGCCAGCCGGCGGGTGGGCGACGAGCAGTACGTC. Its translation is CASRRVGDEQYV.